The clone carrying this T cell receptor beta chain was seen a few times. Its antigen is still unknown. The data belong to a study of beta chain features in type 1 diabetes. Whole-study results and caveats: Comparison showed that naive, central memory and Treg TCRB repertoires appeared more similar among patients than among healthy donors. All four CD4+ subsets of Type 1 diabetes patients contained TCRB CDR3s that were moderately but significantly shorter.

CD45RO/CCR7/CD25/CD127/CD95/CD27 staining was used to isolate CD4+ naive, central memory, regulatory and stem cell-like memory cells by sorting. In germline, CDR1 is SQVTM, CDR2 ANQGSEA. V shed 6 bases and J 4 bases; nucleotides not matched to a gene: 6. CDR3 size: 14 residues. Expressed TCRB transcripts were sequenced because the isolated RNA had all been reverse transcribed beforehand. Sequencing of naive, central memory and regulatory T cell samples gave an average of roughly 3.6 million reads. Sequencing used immunoSEQ multiplex PCR; TCRdb keeps in-frame clones, though not all of them. This sample has 810,000 or so clones, with roughly 16% found just once.

This receptor was obtained from a young woman in good health. Material: naive CD4+ T cells from blood. The chain is built from TRBV29-1 and TRBJ2-1; 10 nucleotides match TRBD1. In nucleotides, the CDR3 is TGCAGCGTCTCCGGGACAGGGGCTTACAATGAGCAGTTCTTC. Protein product: CSVSGTGAYNEQFF.